The 8 T cell receptor beta chains below come from one sample, sequenced in a study of cytomegalovirus exposure and HLA in healthy donors. PCR employed 60 Vbeta and 13 Jbeta primers. Sequenced by immunoSEQ multiplex PCR; TCRdb stores in-frame clones only, minus some. The table shows under 200,000 clones, with about 80% occurring only once. Specimen: PBMCs. The receptors were sampled from a woman between 35 and 50 years old in good health and CMV-seronegative.

This sequence joins TRBV28 and TRBJ2-5; a possible D gene is TRBD1 (6 bases). This CDR3 spans 13 amino acids. Trimming took 6 bases from V and 4 from J, leaving 12 bases between them. In germline, CDR1 is MDHEN, CDR2 SYDVKM. The DNA of the CDR3 is TGTGCCAGCAGGCGGACAGTTCCAGAGACCCAGTACTTC. It encodes CASRRTVPETQYF.

The rearrangement uses TRBV27 and TRBJ1-2; unclear D gene. Trimming cost V 6 bases and J 7 bases, with 15 bases left between them. CDR3 size: 13 residues. Germline V gives CDR1 MNHEY, CDR2 SMNVEV (reference sequence). The CDR3 DNA follows: TGTGCCAGCAGGACCCCGGGGAAACCTGGCTACACCTTC. Translating gives CASRTPGKPGYTF.

This clone was recorded a few times. V gene TRBV6-5 combines with J gene TRBJ1-1; a possible D gene is TRBD1 (6 bases). This CDR3 region has 13 residues. The germline V and J ends were trimmed by 2 bases and 6 bases, with 10 bases remaining between them. Germline loops: CDR1 MNHEY, CDR2 SVGAGI. The chain's CDR3 is CASSYTGSAEAFF. The CDR3 DNA sequence: TGTGCCAGCAGTTACACAGGGTCCGCTGAAGCTTTCTTT.

The chain's CDR3 is CASSPPGQGRSDTQYF. The CDR3 DNA sequence: TGTGCCAGCAGTCCACCGGGACAGGGGAGGTCAGATACGCAGTATTTT. The rearrangement links TRBV11-2 to TRBJ2-3; 10 bases fit TRBD1. After removal of 6 bases from V and 4 bases from J, the junction contained 10 bases not matched to a gene. Per germline, CDR1 SGHAT and CDR2 FQNNGV. The CDR3 consists of 16 residues.

This clone was detected once. This chain connects TRBV29-1 to TRBJ1-2, with a possible D match to TRBD1 (5 bases). V was pared by 3 bases and J by 4 bases, with 12 bases between. This CDR3 region has 13 residues. Per germline, CDR1 SQVTM and CDR2 ANQGSEA. The chain's CDR3 is CSVDDSPFYGYTF. CDR3 nucleotide sequence: TGCAGCGTTGACGACAGTCCCTTCTATGGCTACACCTTC.

The chain uses TRBV28 and TRBJ2-1, with 12 bases identical to TRBD2. V shed 2 bases, J shed 13 bases, and the junction held 9 bases outside the gene matches. CDR1 MDHEN and CDR2 SYDVKM come from the germline V gene. CDR3 length: 15 amino acids. The CDR3 sequence is CASSLGLAGGLVQFF. The CDR3 nucleotides read TGTGCCAGCAGTTTAGGTCTAGCGGGAGGGTTGGTCCAGTTCTTC.

The chain uses TRBV6-5 and TRBJ2-1, with D uncertain. From germline, CDR1 is MNHEY and CDR2 SVGAGI. With 6 bases removed from V and 9 bases from J, the gap between germline ends came to 12 bases. The CDR3 runs to 12 residues. CDR3 in amino acids: CASRSPGSEQFF. The CDR3 coding sequence is TGTGCCAGCAGGTCCCCTGGCAGTGAGCAGTTCTTC.

This chain connects TRBV28 to TRBJ2-1, with unresolved D. Deletions cut 2 bases from V and 8 bases from J, with 4 bases between. The CDR3 spans 11 residues. CDR1 and CDR2 (germline): MDHEN, SYDVKM. The CDR3 DNA follows: TGTGCCAGCAGTTTAGGGCATGAGCAGTTCTTC. Translating gives CASSLGHEQFF.